One and the same sample provided the 12 T cell receptor beta chains below, sequenced in a study of blood T cell repertoires in COVID-19. Profiled with immunoSEQ multiplex PCR; TCRdb holds only in-frame clones, not every one. The sample contains approximately 140,000 clones, around 81% of which appear only once. The sequenced material came from peripheral blood. The source of these receptors is a woman between 40 and 50 years old with active or convalescent COVID-19.

V usage is TRBV5-4 and J usage is TRBJ2-1; 13 bases line up with TRBD2. CDR3 length equals 17 residues. V shed 3 bases and J 2 bases; nucleotides not matched to a gene: 5. Germline V lookup: CDR1 SGHNT, CDR2 YYREEE (reference sequence). The CDR3 DNA sequence: TGTGCCAGCAGCTCCCGGACTAGCGGGGGTCCCTACAATGAGCAGTTCTTC. This codes for CASSSRTSGGPYNEQFF.

The chain recombines TRBV9 with TRBJ2-5, with D possibly matching TRBD2 (6 bases). The CDR3 totals 15 residues. The V end was cut by 2 bases, the J end by 5 bases, with 16 bases between. Germline CDR1 and CDR2: SGDLS and YYNGEE. CDR3 loop: CASSVPKAGTETQYF. The CDR3, as DNA: TGTGCCAGCAGCGTTCCGAAGGCGGGAACTGAGACCCAGTACTTC.

The rearrangement uses TRBV2 and TRBJ1-2; D gene uncertain. Trimming pared 8 bases from V and 4 bases from J, leaving 17 bases between. Germline V CDR1 and CDR2: SNHLY, FYNNEI. This CDR3 is built from 14 residues. CDR3 loop: CASARAGGPYGYTF. The CDR3 nucleotides are TGTGCCAGCGCCCGAGCCGGAGGTCCCTATGGCTACACCTTC.

This rearrangement joins TRBV5-1 to TRBJ1-1, with 7 positions matching TRBD1. CDR1 SGHRS and CDR2 YFSETQ come from the germline V gene. CDR3 length: 14 residues. V was clipped by 0 bases and J by 1 base; unmatched bases: 0. CDR3 bases: TGCGCCAGCAGCTTGGGGACAGGGAACACTGAAGCTTTCTTT. Translated: CASSLGTGNTEAFF.

The chain combines TRBV6-6 with TRBJ1-4; maybe TRBD1 (6 bases). This CDR3 is built from 13 residues. Germline-derived CDR1 and CDR2 are MNHNY and SVGAGI (reference sequence). Deletions cut 8 bases from V and 10 bases from J, with 17 bases between. The CDR3 loop reads CASLQGSLGKLFF. In nucleotides, the CDR3 is TGTGCCAGCTTACAGGGATCTCTCGGAAAACTGTTTTTT.

The chain is built from TRBV6-5 and TRBJ2-7, with TRBD1 matching over 7 bases. The V gene end was trimmed by 6 bases and the J gene end by 5 bases; junction bases not matched to a gene: 13. This CDR3 is built from 15 residues. Germline V gene sequence: CDR1 MNHEY, CDR2 SVGAGI. CDR3 region: CASSSKKGARHEQYF. The CDR3 nucleotides read TGTGCCAGCAGCTCCAAGAAGGGGGCGCGCCACGAGCAGTACTTC.

J is TRBJ2-3 and V is TRBV6-5, with 8 bases fitting TRBD2. In germline, CDR1 is MNHEY, CDR2 SVGAGI. Losses at the gene ends were 8 bases for V and 5 bases for J; bases not matched to a gene: 6. The CDR3 covers 13 residues. The CDR3 coding sequence is TGTGCCAGCCAGGGTCTAGCGGGAGATACGCAGTATTTT. Protein product: CASQGLAGDTQYF.

V and J are TRBV3-1 (or the pseudogene TRBV3-2) and TRBJ1-1; no firm D call. Per the germline V gene, CDR1 is LGHDT and CDR2 is YNNKEL (reference sequence). This CDR3 region has 14 residues. V lost 1 base and J lost 1, with 7 bases in between. The CDR3 loop reads CASSQAFPNTEAFF. Written as DNA, the CDR3 is TGTGCCAGCAGCCAAGCCTTCCCGAACACTGAAGCTTTCTTT.

The chain uses TRBV2 and TRBJ1-6; D is possibly TRBD1 (6 bases). The CDR3 runs 15 residues. Germline V CDR1 and CDR2: SNHLY, FYNNEI. Trimming cost V 6 bases and J 5 bases, with 14 bases left between them. In DNA form, the CDR3 reads TGTGCCAGCAGAGAACAGGGTGCGGATAATTCACCCCTCCACTTT. This codes for CASREQGADNSPLHF.

The genes are TRBV27 and TRBJ1-1, with TRBD1 identical over 9 bases. CDR3 size: 15 residues. Germline V gene lookup returns CDR1 MNHEY and CDR2 SMNVEV (reference sequence). Trimming cost V 3 bases and J 3 bases; bases outside gene matches: 5. The CDR3 DNA is TGTGCCAGCAGTTTCGACAGGGGGATTGACACTGAAGCTTTCTTT. Its protein is CASSFDRGIDTEAFF.

CDR3 sequence reads: CASRTGAMEPQHF. The DNA of the CDR3 is TGTGCCAGCAGGACAGGGGCAATGGAGCCCCAGCATTTT. The chain recombines TRBV6-5 with TRBJ1-5; the match to TRBD1 covers 8 bases. Per the germline V gene, CDR1 is MNHEY and CDR2 is SVGAGI. J was trimmed by 8 bases and V by 6 bases; bases with no gene match: 6. CDR3 size: 13 residues.

The chain joins TRBV30 to TRBJ1-2, with 9 bases identical to TRBD1. The CDR3 is made up of 15 amino acids. V gave up 2 bases and J gave up 4 bases; unmatched junction bases: 8. Germline CDR1 and CDR2: GTSNPN and SVGIG (reference sequence). In DNA, the CDR3 is TGTGCCTGGAGTCCGGGACAGGGTGAGATCTATGGCTACACCTTC. Protein: CAWSPGQGEIYGYTF. Filled out from reference TRBV30 and TRBJ1-2, the complete variable domain reads SQTIHQWPATLVQPVGSPLSLECTVEGTSNPNLYWYRQAAGRGLQLLFYSVGIGQISSEVPQNLSASRPQDRQFILSSKKLLLSDSGFYLCAWSPGQGEIYGYTFGSGTRLTVV.